These 6 T cell receptor beta chains originate from one sample sequenced in a study of blood T cell repertoires in COVID-19. The repertoire was sequenced with immunoSEQ multiplex PCR; TCRdb's copy has only in-frame clones and lacks some. The sample yields roughly 140,000 clones, 80% seen once. Sample: peripheral blood. These receptors originate from a man between 65 and 85 years old who had recovered from COVID-19.

The genes are TRBV29-1 and TRBJ2-1; D not resolved. The CDR3 is made up of 10 amino acids. Germline values: CDR1 SQVTM, CDR2 ANQGSEA. Trimming stripped 5 bases from V and 4 bases from J, with 3 bases between. The CDR3 reads CSVSYNEQFF. In DNA form, the CDR3 reads TGCAGCGTTTCATACAATGAGCAGTTCTTC.

The chain carries TRBV27 and TRBJ2-6, with TRBD1 identical over 8 bases. The germline gives CDR1 MNHEY, CDR2 SMNVEV (reference sequence). V was pared by 9 bases and J by 4 bases, with 20 bases of the junction left unmatched. The CDR3 extends over 19 amino acids. CDR3 nucleotides: TGTGCCAGTTTCGGGGCCCCAGGGGGCGAAGGTACGGGGGCCAACGTCCTGACTTTC. Protein product: CASFGAPGGEGTGANVLTF. Full variable domain (remainder filled in from reference TRBV27 and TRBJ2-6): EAQVTQNPRYLITVTGKKLTVTCSQNMNHEYMSWYRQDPGLGLRQIYYSMNVEVTDKGDVPEGYKVSRKEKRNFPLILESPSPNQTSLYFCASFGAPGGEGTGANVLTFGAGSRLTVL.

The CDR3 region has the DNA TGTGCCACCAGTGACGCCAGCGTAGCGGAGAACACCGGGGAGCTGTTTTTT. Amino acid sequence: CATSDASVAENTGELFF. V and J are TRBV24-1 and TRBJ2-2, with TRBD2 as a possible D gene (6 bases). V lost 4 bases, J lost 1 base, and 15 bases lay in between. From germline, CDR1 is KGHDR and CDR2 SFDVKD. This CDR3 spans 17 amino acids.

This clone has more than one count but fewer than ten. The rearrangement joins TRBV19 to TRBJ2-3, with 11 bases aligning to TRBD2. CDR1 is LNHDA and CDR2 is SQIVND in the germline V gene (reference sequence). With V trimmed by 7 bases and J by 2 bases, 8 bases remained unmatched. CDR3 length: 16 amino acids. The CDR3 here is CASNSGTSGITDTQYF. The CDR3 nucleotides are TGTGCCAGTAATTCCGGGACTAGCGGAATCACAGATACGCAGTATTTT.

The J gene is TRBJ2-1, the V gene TRBV21-1; TRBD1, the table's D call, was not compared with the DNA. TRBV21-1 has pseudogene status. The CDR3 length is 20 residues. CDR3 bases: TGTGCCAGCAGCAAAGACGGGGTTGCAGACAGGCCTTACTCCTACAATGAGCAGTTCTTC. Translated, it gives CASSKDGVADRPYSYNEQFF.

The V gene is TRBV6-6, the J gene TRBJ1-2, with no clear D. Trimming pared 6 bases from V and 8 bases from J, leaving 13 bases between. CDR3 size: 12 residues. The V gene's germline CDR1 is MNHNY and CDR2 SVGAGI (reference sequence). CDR3 bases: TGTGCCAGCAGCGGCCGGCGGGGAGGCTACACCTTC. This encodes CASSGRRGGYTF.